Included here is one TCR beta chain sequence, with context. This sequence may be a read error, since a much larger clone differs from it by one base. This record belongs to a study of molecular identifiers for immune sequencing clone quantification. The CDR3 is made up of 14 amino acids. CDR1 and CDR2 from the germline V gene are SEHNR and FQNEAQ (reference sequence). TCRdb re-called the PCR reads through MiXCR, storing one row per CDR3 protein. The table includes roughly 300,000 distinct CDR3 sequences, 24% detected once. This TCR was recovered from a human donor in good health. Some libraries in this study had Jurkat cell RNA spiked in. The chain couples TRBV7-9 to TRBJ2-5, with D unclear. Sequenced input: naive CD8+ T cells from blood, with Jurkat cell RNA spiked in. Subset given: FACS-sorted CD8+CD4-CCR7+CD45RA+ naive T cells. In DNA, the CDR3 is TGTGCCGGCAGCTACAGCCTAGAAGAAGAGACCCAGTACTTC. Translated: CAGSYSLEEETQYF.